The text below deals with one T cell receptor (beta chain). TCRbeta library preparation incorporated unique molecular identifiers. TCRdb used MiXCR to reprocess the PCR reads, holding one entry per CDR3 protein. The sample holds about 540,000 distinct CDR3 sequences, about 18% seen once. This sample was included in a study of T-cell reconstitution after alpha-beta-depleted transplantation in children. This CDR3 is built from 13 residues. Germline trimming cut 5 bases from V and 3 bases from J; bases unmatched to any gene: 3. Germline values: CDR1 SEHNR, CDR2 FQNEAQ (reference sequence). The source was PBMCs from the stem cell graft donor, collected from the stem cell graft. This receptor was identified in a human donor who donated a stem cell graft to a child with acute lymphoblastic leukemia. This sequence joins TRBV7-9 and TRBJ2-5; 7 bases agree with TRBD1. The chain's CDR3 is CASSGDREETQYF. CDR3 coding DNA: TGTGCCAGCAGCGGCGACAGGGAAGAGACCCAGTACTTC.